The table lists the clone carrying this TCR beta chain with a count of one. Antigen: not known. The sample belongs to a study of OX40 agonist ivuxolimab in advanced cancers. About the research overall: Partial responses, seen in three patients, involved one hepatocellular carcinoma and two cutaneous melanomas. General observations from the study: Compared with CD4+, CD8+ T cells on average had more expanded clones.

This CDR3 contains 14 residues. The germline V gene has CDR1 KGHSH and CDR2 LQKENI. Trimming stripped 2 bases from V and 8 bases from J, with 13 bases between. TCRdb's copy holds only in-frame clones and misses some; the assay was immunoSEQ multiplex PCR. The sample yields about 84,000 clones, about four fifths seen once. Samples were taken at baseline and on day 1 of cycles 4 and 7. Sequencing was performed on CD4+ or CD8+ T cells sorted from blood, taken in a trial of the OX40 agonist ivuxolimab. The sequence came from an adult with an advanced solid tumor such as melanoma, head and neck, liver or kidney cancer. This sequence joins TRBV18 and TRBJ2-1; D is unresolved. CDR3 protein: CASSPRLTSDEQFF. The CDR3 DNA follows: TGTGCCAGCTCACCAAGGCTAACGAGCGATGAGCAGTTCTTC.